Listed here are 11 T cell receptor beta chains from one sample, sequenced in a study of blood T cells in healthy people across ages. For the second PCR, which ran for about 7 to 11 cycles, a sample-barcoded 5' primer and a J-beta primer mix were used. TCRdb analysed the 5' RACE reads with MiXCR anew, one entry per CDR3 protein. In the table there are under 1,100,000 distinct CDR3 sequences, roughly 24% of which are singletons. The same specimen was also included in a second study, on T cells of mothers and their children.

The sample consisted of blood. The receptor set was obtained from a girl aged 2-10 years in good health.

There are many counts of this clonotype. The chain has TRBV5-1 and TRBJ2-1; 9 bases map to TRBD1. Germline lookup yields CDR1 SGHRS and CDR2 YFSETQ. J gave up 1 base and V 3 bases, and 2 bases lay outside the gene matches. CDR3 length: 15 residues. The CDR3 loop reads CASSSTGGSYNEQFF. CDR3 nucleotide sequence: TGCGCCAGCAGCTCGACAGGGGGGTCCTACAATGAGCAGTTCTTC.

The rearrangement joins TRBV7-2 to TRBJ2-7, with no clear D. Germline V gene lookup returns CDR1 SGHTA and CDR2 FQGNSA. The CDR3 length is 15 residues. Deletions cut 2 bases from V and 0 bases from J, with 11 bases between. CDR3 sequence: CASSLTLISSYEQYF. CDR3 coding DNA: TGTGCCAGCAGCTTAACCCTTATTAGCTCCTACGAGCAGTACTTC.

The chain recombines TRBV3-1 with TRBJ2-3; a possible D gene is TRBD2 (6 bases). Germline lookup yields CDR1 LGHDT and CDR2 YNNKEL (reference sequence). There are 15 residues in the CDR3. V was shortened by 1 base and J by 0 bases, with 8 bases between the two germline ends. The chain's CDR3 is CASSQGAGSTDTQYF. The CDR3 DNA reads as TGTGCCAGCAGCCAAGGTGCGGGGAGCACAGATACGCAGTATTTT.

Points on this clonotype: Mismatch with germline at one junction end may stem from a read error. J is TRBJ2-5 and V is TRBV6-5; D gene ambiguous. The closer fit of TRBJ2-7 to the DNA end suggests the J call may be wrong. The germline V gene has CDR1 MNHEY and CDR2 SVGAGI. The CDR3 has 16 amino acids. The CDR3 here is CASSHSTALVWNEQYF. The CDR3 region has the DNA TGTGCCAGCAGTCACTCGACGGCCCTGGTATGGAACGAGCAGTACTTC.

A word on this clonotype: Compared with germline, one end of the junction differs, possibly owing to a read error. The chain couples TRBV29-1 to TRBJ2-5; D not resolved. The CDR3 loop spans 17 amino acids. Germline CDR1 and CDR2: SQVTM and ANQGSEA. CDR3 residues: CSVAQILYELSAEAQYF. CDR3 nucleotide sequence: TGCAGCGTTGCCCAAATCTTATATGAATTATCGGCAGAGGCCCAGTACTTC.

This rearrangement joins TRBV6-5 to TRBJ1-1; 7 positions match TRBD1. The CDR3 totals 13 residues. Looked up from germline, CDR1 is MNHEY and CDR2 is SVGAGI. The ends lost 2 bases at V and 4 bases at J; junction bases unmatched: 1. The DNA of the CDR3 is TGTGCCAGCAGTTACGGGACAGTCACTGAAGCTTTCTTT. This gives the protein CASSYGTVTEAFF.

This clonotype was seen a few times. The gene calls are TRBV28 and TRBJ2-7; D is undetermined. Germline V gene lookup returns CDR1 MDHEN and CDR2 SYDVKM. This CDR3 has 11 residues. V gave up 6 bases and J gave up 6 bases, with 9 bases separating them. The CDR3 DNA reads TGTGCCAGCAGCGCCTCTAGCGAGCAGTACTTC. Its translation: CASSASSEQYF.

This chain connects TRBV6-2 or TRBV6-3 to TRBJ1-2, with D possibly TRBD1 on 6 matching bases. This CDR3 contains 12 residues. Trimming stripped 6 bases from V and 8 bases from J, with 13 bases between. Germline V lookup: CDR1 MNHEY, CDR2 SVGEGT. The CDR3 protein is CASSRGSGGYTF. The DNA for the CDR3 is TGTGCCAGCAGCAGGGGATCCGGCGGCTACACCTTC.

J is TRBJ1-4 and V is TRBV11-2, with D unresolved. V gave up 2 bases and J gave up 3 bases, with 7 bases separating them. Germline CDR1 reads SGHAT; CDR2 reads FQNNGV. The CDR3 runs 14 residues. The CDR3 region has the DNA TGTGCCAGCAGCTTATACAGTCCTAATGAAAAACTGTTTTTT. It is translated as CASSLYSPNEKLFF.

In its sample, this clonotype was seen a few times. V usage is TRBV29-1 and J usage is TRBJ2-5; 7 bases line up with TRBD2. The J call may not be correct, given that the DNA end is closer to TRBJ2-1. The CDR3 spans 15 residues. In germline, CDR1 is SQVTM, CDR2 ANQGSEA. CDR3 nucleotide sequence: TGCAGCGTCCTTCTGGCGGGGGTCCCCGGCAATGAGCAGTTCTTC. Its protein product is CSVLLAGVPGNEQFF.

The genes are TRBV27 and TRBJ2-3; no clear D gene. This CDR3 has 12 residues. Deletions cut 5 bases from V and 8 bases from J, with 11 bases between. Germline CDR1 is MNHEY and CDR2 is SMNVEV (reference sequence). CDR3 loop: CASSPSPGTQYF. The CDR3 nucleotides are TGTGCCAGCAGTCCCTCCCCCGGTACGCAGTATTTT.